What follows are 24 T cell receptor beta chains derived from one specimen sequenced in a study of blood T cells in healthy people across ages (dated by TCRdb to 2014 to 2015). The library was produced with 5' RACE. The second PCR ran for about 6 to 11 cycles and used a J-beta primer mix along with a sample-barcoded 5' primer. Using fastp trimming at Q25 and MiXCR clonotype assembly, TCRdb reanalyzed the public sequencing data and kept in-frame beta chains. Merged by CDR3 protein, the rows form single entries marked with the most common genes and DNA. The sample data list some 1.8 million distinct CDR3 sequences, and about two fifths of these were observed just once. The top ten clonotypes cover roughly 24% of the sample. Sample: blood. All receptors derive from a human donor in good health.

About this clonotype: Its ends do not fully match the called genes, so a read error is possible. The chain recombines TRBV4-3 with TRBJ2-3, with 8 bases lining up with TRBD2. Germline CDR1 reads LGHNA; CDR2 reads YSLEER. The CDR3 is 16 amino acids. The CDR3 DNA follows: TGCGCCAGCAGCCGACTGACTAGCGCTACCGGGGATACGCGGTATTTT. Its translation: CASSRLTSATGDTRYF.

With respect to this clonotype: This may be a read error: a much more frequent sequence differs by one nucleotide. The chain uses TRBV2 and TRBJ2-7; D is possibly TRBD2 (5 bases). CDR3 size: 14 residues. Germline V CDR1 and CDR2: SNHLY, FYNNEI. DNA of the CDR3: TGTGCCAGCAGTCCCCGCTTGGGAGAATACGAGCAGTGCTTC. Translating it yields CASSPRLGEYEQCF. The full variable domain, completed using reference TRBV2 and TRBJ2-7, is EPEVTQTPSHQVTQMGQEVILRCVPISNHLYFYWYRQILGQKVEFLVSFYNNEISEKSEIFDDQFSVERPDGSNFTLKIRSTKLEDSAMYFCASSPRLGEYEQCFGPGTRLTVT.

This chain links TRBV4-1 with TRBJ1-1, with 11 bases aligning to TRBD1. CDR1 and CDR2 from the germline V gene are MGHRA and YSYEKL. CDR3 length: 16 residues. Trimming cost V 1 base and J 3 bases; bases outside gene matches: 4. The CDR3 sequence is CASSQGWTGGHTEAFF. As DNA, the CDR3 is TGCGCCAGCAGCCAAGGATGGACAGGGGGCCACACTGAAGCTTTCTTT.

This clonotype was recorded a few times. The chain recombines TRBV4-2 with TRBJ1-2; D might be TRBD1 (5 bases). The V gene's germline CDR1 is LGHNA and CDR2 YNFKEQ. This CDR3 is built from 16 residues. The V end was cut by 0 bases, the J end by 3 bases, with 14 bases between. The CDR3 is CASSQDQGIGDYGYTF. CDR3 DNA: TGTGCCAGCAGCCAAGACCAGGGCATTGGTGACTATGGCTACACCTTC.

The chain combines TRBV7-6 with TRBJ2-4; D may be TRBD1 or TRBD2 (6 bases each). V lost 5 bases, J lost 15 bases, and 17 bases lay in between. Germline CDR1 and CDR2: SGHVS and FNYEAQ. There are 12 residues in the CDR3. CDR3 sequence: CASSPGGYERYF. The DNA of the CDR3 is TGTGCCAGCAGCCCCGGGGGCTACGAGCGGTACTTC.

This clonotype was seen a handful of times. The chain uses TRBV28 and TRBJ2-1, with 12 bases lining up with TRBD2. CDR1 and CDR2 from the germline V gene are MDHEN and SYDVKM. CDR3 length: 13 amino acids. The V segment lost 8 bases and the J segment 10 bases; nucleotides outside the gene matches: 6. The CDR3 coding sequence is TGTGCCAGCGAAACCGGGACTAGCGGGGAGCAGTTCTTC. Translation gives CASETGTSGEQFF.

This chain joins TRBV21-1 and TRBJ2-3. TRBV21-1 is flagged as a pseudogene. The CDR3 is 13 residues long. The DNA of the CDR3 is TGTGCCAGCAGCAAGACTGGCACAGATACGCAGTATTTT. Its protein is CASSKTGTDTQYF.

This clonotype was picked up many times. The chain couples TRBV29-1 to TRBJ2-5; the D gene is possibly TRBD2 (6 bases). The V gene's germline CDR1 is SQVTM and CDR2 ANQGSEA. V was pared by 4 bases and J by 2 bases, with 17 bases between. The CDR3 has 15 residues. CDR3: CSVVGTRPEQETQYF. The CDR3 region has the DNA TGCAGCGTTGTAGGGACTCGGCCGGAGCAAGAGACCCAGTACTTC.

J is TRBJ1-2 and V is TRBV10-3; D perhaps matches TRBD1 (5 bases). Trimming cost V 0 bases and J 7 bases, with 15 bases left between them. Germline V gene lookup returns CDR1 ENHRY and CDR2 SYGVKD. The CDR3 runs 15 residues. This CDR3 reads CAISESKGRLTGYTF. CDR3 nucleotides: TGTGCCATCAGTGAGTCGAAGGGACGGTTGACTGGCTACACCTTC.

Only a few counts were recorded for this clonotype. The V and J genes are TRBV6-5 and TRBJ1-2; TRBD1 matches at 7 bases. V trimming: 6 bases; J trimming: 4 bases; junction bases outside the gene matches: 8. CDR3 size: 14 residues. Per germline, CDR1 MNHEY and CDR2 SVGAGI. The chain's CDR3 is CASSPGGFVYGYTF. In DNA form, the CDR3 reads TGTGCCAGCAGCCCAGGGGGGTTCGTCTATGGCTACACCTTC.

This clonotype has a handful of counts. V gene TRBV28 combines with J gene TRBJ1-2; TRBD1 matches 7 bases. V shed 7 bases and J 4 bases; nucleotides not matched to a gene: 12. CDR3 length equals 15 residues. The germline V gene has CDR1 MDHEN and CDR2 SYDVKM. CDR3 DNA sequence: TGTGCCAGCACCTATCAGGGGGGCGCGGGCTATGGCTACACCTTC. Encoded protein: CASTYQGGAGYGYTF.

CDR3 nucleotides: TGTGCCACCAGATGCCAAGACCCGCAGAGGGATTCCTACGAGCAGTACTTC. Translating it yields CATRCQDPQRDSYEQYF. The chain joins TRBV24-1 to TRBJ2-7, with a weak D call TRBD2 (5 bases). The CDR3 is made up of 17 amino acids. The germline gives CDR1 KGHDR, CDR2 SFDVKD. The V end lost 7 bases, the J end lost 1 base, and 22 bases lay between the germline ends.

A word on this clonotype: At one boundary the junction diverges from the germline segment, which might be a read error. V is TRBV7-7 and J is TRBJ2-5; weak D call: TRBD2 (5 bases). Germline CDR1 is SSHAT and CDR2 is FNYEAQ (reference sequence). The CDR3 covers 13 residues. The CDR3 DNA follows: TGTGCTAGCAGCTTAGCGATTTGGAAGACCCAGTACTTC. Amino acids: CASSLAIWKTQYF.

The chain has TRBV20-1 and TRBJ1-1, with 9 nucleotides matching TRBD1. The CDR3 extends over 22 amino acids. Germline CDR1 is DFQATT and CDR2 is SNEGSKA (reference sequence). With V trimmed by 2 bases and J by 7 bases, 32 bases remained unmatched. The CDR3, as DNA: TGCAGTGCTAGACGATTTTACTATTCGGGACAGGGAGGTGGAGAAAGCCCTTTTGAAGCTTTCTTT. Residues: CSARRFYYSGQGGGESPFEAFF.

Only a few counts were recorded for this clonotype. The V gene is TRBV29-1, the J gene TRBJ2-7; a possible D gene is TRBD2 (6 bases). CDR1 SQVTM and CDR2 ANQGSEA come from the germline V gene. The CDR3 covers 11 residues. With 5 bases removed from V and 6 bases from J, the gap between germline ends came to 11 bases. The CDR3 nucleotides read TGCAGCGTTCTCGGCGGGGTCGAGCAGTACTTC. Translating gives CSVLGGVEQYF.

The chain is built from TRBV10-3 and TRBJ1-6; perhaps TRBD1 as D (5 bases). The V end lost 6 bases, the J end lost 6 bases, and 12 bases lay between the germline ends. The CDR3 runs to 14 residues. Per germline, CDR1 ENHRY and CDR2 SYGVKD. The CDR3, as DNA: TGTGCCATCAGCCAGGGTTCGTCTAATTCACCCCTCCACTTT. This gives the protein CAISQGSSNSPLHF.

About this clonotype itself: An end of the junction differs from the germline gene, which may be a read error. The rearrangement uses TRBV12-3 or TRBV12-4 and TRBJ2-3; D unclear. The CDR3 is 14 residues long. In DNA form, the CDR3 reads TGTGCCAGCAGTTGGGCAGGAGTCACAGATACGGAGTATTTT. As protein: CASSWAGVTDTEYF.

The genes are TRBV30 and TRBJ1-2; possible D gene TRBD1, 5 bases. Trimming removed 2 bases from V and 3 bases from J, with 13 bases in between. From germline, CDR1 is GTSNPN and CDR2 SVGIG (reference sequence). The CDR3 spans 14 residues. The CDR3 DNA is TGTGCCTGGAGTTTGCATGGAGGGGACTATGGCTACACCTTC. It yields the protein CAWSLHGGDYGYTF.

This clonotype was seen many times. CDR3 protein: CASSYGQGATYEQYF. The CDR3 bases are TGTGCCAGCAGTTACGGACAGGGGGCGACCTACGAGCAGTACTTC. This sequence joins TRBV6-2 or TRBV6-3 and TRBJ2-7; 11 nucleotides align to TRBD1. Unmatched junction bases numbered 2, after V lost 2 bases and J lost 2 bases. Germline values: CDR1 MNHEY, CDR2 SVGEGT. The CDR3 is 15 residues long.

This clonotype was counted between two and nine times. The chain combines TRBV9 with TRBJ1-2; unclear D gene. Germline assignment: CDR1 SGDLS and CDR2 YYNGEE. Trimming took off 5 bases at V and 10 bases at J, with 12 bases between the two ends. The CDR3 totals 11 residues. The CDR3 reads CASSKGILYTF. CDR3 bases: TGTGCCAGCAGTAAAGGTATACTCTACACCTTC.

This chain links TRBV2 with TRBJ2-1; 8 positions agree with TRBD2. The J segment lost 4 bases and the V segment lost 0 bases, leaving 5 bases of the junction unmatched. Germline loops: CDR1 SNHLY, CDR2 FYNNEI. The CDR3 is 16 amino acids. The CDR3 here is CASSEAIGGGYNEQFF. In DNA, the CDR3 is TGTGCCAGCAGTGAAGCGATCGGGGGGGGATACAATGAGCAGTTCTTC.

The chain combines TRBV6-2 or TRBV6-3 with TRBJ2-3; tentatively, D is TRBD2 (6 bases). Germline V gene data show CDR1 as MNHEY and CDR2 as SVGEGT. Trimming removed 2 bases from V and 0 bases from J, with 18 bases in between. The CDR3 is made up of 18 amino acids. This CDR3 reads CASSYVRGTGHSTDTQYF. The DNA for the CDR3 is TGTGCCAGCAGTTACGTTCGCGGGACGGGCCACAGCACAGATACGCAGTATTTT.

Only a few counts were recorded for this clonotype. The rearrangement links TRBV7-2 to TRBJ1-2; D is undetermined. Germline loops: CDR1 SGHTA, CDR2 FQGNSA. This CDR3 is 14 amino acids long. The germline V and J ends were trimmed by 2 bases and 5 bases, with 12 bases remaining between them. The CDR3 loop is CASSLLHGPYGYTF. As DNA, the CDR3 is TGTGCCAGCAGCTTACTACACGGCCCGTATGGCTACACCTTC.

This clonotype has a count of ten or more. The rearrangement links TRBV2 to TRBJ1-5; 7 bases map to TRBD1. With 4 bases clipped from V and 5 bases from J, the junction kept 2 bases outside the gene matches. This CDR3 is built from 13 residues. The germline V gene has CDR1 SNHLY and CDR2 FYNNEI. CDR3 DNA: TGTGCCAGCAGTGGGGACAGAGATCAGCCCCAGCATTTT. This codes for CASSGDRDQPQHF. The whole variable domain, filled in from reference TRBV2 and TRBJ1-5, reads EPEVTQTPSHQVTQMGQEVILRCVPISNHLYFYWYRQILGQKVEFLVSFYNNEISEKSEIFDDQFSVERPDGSNFTLKIRSTKLEDSAMYFCASSGDRDQPQHFGDGTRLSIL.